The TCR beta chain described here comes from a study of T-cell memory formation after mild COVID-19. As for the study in general: Clustering of TCRs was largely donor specific. The study, taken as a whole, reports: Chiefly within CM and EM were the contracting CD4+ clones; CD8+ ones were within EMRA. CD4/CD8 balance held among clones contracting day 15 to 85, and later expanders leaned CD4+.

With V trimmed by 4 bases and J by 6 bases, 8 bases remained unmatched. Germline assignment: CDR1 SGHRS and CDR2 YFSETQ. There are 17 residues in the CDR3. Employing constant-segment primers, 5'RACE generated TCR alpha and TCR beta cDNA libraries bearing sample barcodes and UMIs. TCRdb re-analysed the 5' RACE reads in MiXCR, keeping a single row per CDR3 protein. The data hold about 130,000 distinct CDR3 sequences, with approximately 6.2% observed a single time. Comments on this clonotype: The antigen remains unidentified.

The V and J genes are TRBV5-1 and TRBJ2-3; 16 bases fit TRBD2. Material: PBMCs or a T cell subset sorted from them (not recorded which). This sequence originates from an adult woman who had mild COVID-19 (a few samples of this study predate the infection). Cell type and time point are not known. CDR3 coding DNA: TGCGCCAGCAGCGTGGGACTAGCGGGGGGGCCGAGCGATACGCAGTATTTT. Its translation: CASSVGLAGGPSDTQYF.